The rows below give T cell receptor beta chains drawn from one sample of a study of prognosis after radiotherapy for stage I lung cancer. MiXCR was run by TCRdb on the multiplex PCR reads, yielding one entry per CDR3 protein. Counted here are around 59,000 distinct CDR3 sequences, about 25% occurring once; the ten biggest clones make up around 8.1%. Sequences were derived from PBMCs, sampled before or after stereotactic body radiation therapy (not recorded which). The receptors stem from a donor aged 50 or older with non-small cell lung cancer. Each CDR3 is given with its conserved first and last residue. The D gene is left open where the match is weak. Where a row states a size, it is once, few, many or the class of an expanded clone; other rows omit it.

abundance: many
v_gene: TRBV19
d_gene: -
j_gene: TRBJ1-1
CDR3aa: CASSNPPGRGDTEAFF
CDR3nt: TGTGCCAGTAGTAACCCTCCCGGCAGGGGCGACACTGAAGCTTTCTTT

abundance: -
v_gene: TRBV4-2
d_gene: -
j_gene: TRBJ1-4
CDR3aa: CASSKEGREKLFF
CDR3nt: TGTGCCAGCAGCAAAGAAGGGCGGGAAAAACTGTTTTTT

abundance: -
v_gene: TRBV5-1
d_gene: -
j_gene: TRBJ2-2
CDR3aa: CASSGSEATGELFF
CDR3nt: TGCGCCAGCAGTGGCAGCGAGGCGACCGGGGAGCTGTTTTTT

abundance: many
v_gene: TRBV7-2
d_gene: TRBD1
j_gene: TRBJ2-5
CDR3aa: CASSPPDREIRETQYF
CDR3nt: TGTGCCAGCAGCCCGCCGGACAGGGAGATAAGAGAGACCCAGTACTTC

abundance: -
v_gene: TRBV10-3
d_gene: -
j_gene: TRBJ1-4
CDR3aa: CAISESGNEKLFF
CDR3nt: TGTGCCATCAGTGAGTCAGGAAATGAAAAACTGTTTTTT

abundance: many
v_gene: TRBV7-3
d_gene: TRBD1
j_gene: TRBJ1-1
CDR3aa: CASSPDRGATEAFF
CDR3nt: TGTGCCAGCAGCCCAGACAGGGGTGCAACTGAAGCTTTCTTT

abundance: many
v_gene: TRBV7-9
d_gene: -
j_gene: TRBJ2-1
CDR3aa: CASTPRRPLSYNEQFF
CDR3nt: TGTGCCAGCACCCCCAGACGTCCCCTCTCCTACAATGAGCAGTTCTTC

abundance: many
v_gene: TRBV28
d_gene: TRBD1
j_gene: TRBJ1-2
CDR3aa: CASRTIFAGQVGGGYTF
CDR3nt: TGTGCCAGCAGGACCATCTTTGCAGGACAGGTGGGAGGTGGCTACACCTTC

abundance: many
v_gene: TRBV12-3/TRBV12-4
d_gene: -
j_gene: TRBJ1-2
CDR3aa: CASSTHIYGYTF
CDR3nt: TGTGCCAGCAGTACTCATATTTATGGCTACACCTTC

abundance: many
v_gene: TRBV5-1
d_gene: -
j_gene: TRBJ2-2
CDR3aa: CASSLDTPNTGELFF
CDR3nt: TGCGCCAGCAGCTTGGACACACCGAACACCGGGGAGCTGTTTTTT

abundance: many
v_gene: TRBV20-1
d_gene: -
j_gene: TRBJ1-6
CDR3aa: CSAPRADVNNSPLHF
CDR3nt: TGCAGTGCCCCGAGAGCGGACGTTAATAATTCACCCCTCCACTTT

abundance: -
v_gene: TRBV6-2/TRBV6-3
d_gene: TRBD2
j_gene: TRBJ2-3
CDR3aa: CVSSEALGGGSSDTQYF
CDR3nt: TGTGTCAGCAGTGAAGCCCTAGGCGGGGGGTCTTCTGATACGCAGTATTTT

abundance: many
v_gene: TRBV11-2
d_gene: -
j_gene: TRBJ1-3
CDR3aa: CASSSPARNTIYF
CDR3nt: TGTGCCAGCAGCTCCCCAGCCAGAAACACCATATATTTT

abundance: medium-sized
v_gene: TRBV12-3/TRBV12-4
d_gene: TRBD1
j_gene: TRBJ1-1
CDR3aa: CASSLRQARQGTEAFF
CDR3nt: TGTGCCAGCAGTTTAAGGCAGGCTCGACAGGGCACTGAAGCTTTCTTT

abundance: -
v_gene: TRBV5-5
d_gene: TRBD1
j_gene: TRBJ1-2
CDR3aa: CASRSTGWGGYTF
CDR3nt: TGTGCCAGCAGGTCGACAGGGTGGGGCGGCTACACCTTC

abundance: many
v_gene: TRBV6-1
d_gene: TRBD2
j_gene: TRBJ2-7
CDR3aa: CASRAGGGEKYF
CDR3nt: TGTGCCAGCAGAGCCGGGGGGGGTGAAAAGTACTTC

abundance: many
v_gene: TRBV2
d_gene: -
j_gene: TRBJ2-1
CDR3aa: CASGVQGPYNEQFF
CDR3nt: TGTGCCAGCGGGGTGCAGGGCCCCTACAATGAGCAGTTCTTC

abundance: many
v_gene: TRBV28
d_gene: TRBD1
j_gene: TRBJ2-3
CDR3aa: CASSQLGQGISTDTQYF
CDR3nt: TGTGCCAGCAGCCAACTTGGACAGGGAATAAGCACAGATACGCAGTATTTT

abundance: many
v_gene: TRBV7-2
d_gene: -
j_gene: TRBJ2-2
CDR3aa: CASRSVGGELFF
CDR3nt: TGTGCCAGCAGGAGCGTGGGCGGGGAGCTGTTTTTT

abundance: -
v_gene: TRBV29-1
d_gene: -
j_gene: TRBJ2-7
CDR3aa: CSVLKTIQEGGSYEQYF
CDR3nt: TGCAGCGTTCTCAAAACGATACAAGAGGGCGGCTCCTACGAGCAGTACTTC